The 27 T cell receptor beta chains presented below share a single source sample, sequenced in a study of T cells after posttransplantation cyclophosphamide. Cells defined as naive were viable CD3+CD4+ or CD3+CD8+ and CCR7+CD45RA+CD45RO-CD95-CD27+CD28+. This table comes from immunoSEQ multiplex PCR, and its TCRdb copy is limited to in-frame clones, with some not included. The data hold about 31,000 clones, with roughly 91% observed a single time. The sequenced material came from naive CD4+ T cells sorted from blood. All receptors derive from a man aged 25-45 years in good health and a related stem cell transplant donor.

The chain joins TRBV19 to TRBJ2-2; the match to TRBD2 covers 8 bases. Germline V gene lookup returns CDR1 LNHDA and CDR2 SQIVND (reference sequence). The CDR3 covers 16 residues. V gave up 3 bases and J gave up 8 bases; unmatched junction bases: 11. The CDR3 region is CASSIRPGGLAGELFF. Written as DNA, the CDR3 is TGTGCCAGTAGTATTCGACCGGGGGGGCTGGCAGGGGAGCTGTTTTTT.

The CDR3 DNA reads TGCGCCAGCCGGGGGGGGACCGGGCGCACCGGGGAGCTGTTTTTT. This codes for CASRGGTGRTGELFF. The chain recombines TRBV5-1 with TRBJ2-2; 8 nucleotides line up with TRBD2. The CDR3 length is 15 residues. Germline V gene data show CDR1 as SGHRS and CDR2 as YFSETQ. The trim removed 7 bases at V and 4 bases at J, leaving 9 bases unmatched.

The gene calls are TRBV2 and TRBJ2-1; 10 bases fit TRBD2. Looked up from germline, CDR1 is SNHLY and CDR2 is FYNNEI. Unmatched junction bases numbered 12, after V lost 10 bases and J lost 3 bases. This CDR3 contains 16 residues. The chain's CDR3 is CAISPPSGGDYNEQFF. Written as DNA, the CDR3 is TGTGCCATCTCGCCGCCTAGCGGGGGAGACTACAATGAGCAGTTCTTC.

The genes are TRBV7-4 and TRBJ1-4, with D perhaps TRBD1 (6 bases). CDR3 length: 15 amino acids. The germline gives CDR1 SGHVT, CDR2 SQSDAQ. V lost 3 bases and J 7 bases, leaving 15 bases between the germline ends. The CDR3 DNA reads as TGTGCCAGCAGCTTGAGCTACAGGGAATGTGAAAAACTGTTTTTT. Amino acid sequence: CASSLSYRECEKLFF.

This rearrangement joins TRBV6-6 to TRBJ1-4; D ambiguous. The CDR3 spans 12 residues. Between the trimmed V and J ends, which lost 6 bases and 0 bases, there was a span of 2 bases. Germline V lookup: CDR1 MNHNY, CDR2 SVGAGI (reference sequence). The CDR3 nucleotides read TGTGCCAGCAGCGCAACTAATGAAAAACTGTTTTTT. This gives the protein CASSATNEKLFF.

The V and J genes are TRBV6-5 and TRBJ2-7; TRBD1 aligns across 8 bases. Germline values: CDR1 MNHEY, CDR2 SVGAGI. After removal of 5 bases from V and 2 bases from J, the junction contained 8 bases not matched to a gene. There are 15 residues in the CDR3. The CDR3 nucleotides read TGTGCCAGCAGTCTCCGGGACAGGTTACCCTACGAGCAGTACTTC. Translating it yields CASSLRDRLPYEQYF.

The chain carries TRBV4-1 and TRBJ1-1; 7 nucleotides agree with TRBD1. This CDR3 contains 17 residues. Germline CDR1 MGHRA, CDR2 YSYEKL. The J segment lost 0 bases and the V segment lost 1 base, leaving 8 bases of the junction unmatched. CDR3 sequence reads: CASSQVTQGTVNTEAFF. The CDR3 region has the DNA TGCGCCAGCAGCCAAGTAACGCAAGGGACAGTGAACACTGAAGCTTTCTTT.

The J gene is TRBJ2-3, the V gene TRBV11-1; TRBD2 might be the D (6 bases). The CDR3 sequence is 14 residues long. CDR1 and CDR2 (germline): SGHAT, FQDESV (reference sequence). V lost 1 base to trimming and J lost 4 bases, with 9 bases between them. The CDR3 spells CASSLDGGPDTQYF. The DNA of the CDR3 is TGTGCCAGCAGCTTAGATGGAGGGCCAGATACGCAGTATTTT.

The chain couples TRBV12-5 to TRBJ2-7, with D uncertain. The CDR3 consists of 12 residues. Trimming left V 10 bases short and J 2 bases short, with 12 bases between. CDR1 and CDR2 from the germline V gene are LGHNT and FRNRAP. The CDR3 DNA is TGTGCTACCCACCTACAGACCTACGAGCAGTACTTC. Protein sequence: CATHLQTYEQYF.

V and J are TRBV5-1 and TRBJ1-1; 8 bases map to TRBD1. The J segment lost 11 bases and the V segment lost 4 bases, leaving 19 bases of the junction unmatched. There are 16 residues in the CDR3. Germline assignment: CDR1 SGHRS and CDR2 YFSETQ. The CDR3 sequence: CASSADRTGNLGMAFF. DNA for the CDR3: TGCGCCAGCAGCGCTGACCGGACAGGGAATCTAGGTATGGCTTTCTTT.

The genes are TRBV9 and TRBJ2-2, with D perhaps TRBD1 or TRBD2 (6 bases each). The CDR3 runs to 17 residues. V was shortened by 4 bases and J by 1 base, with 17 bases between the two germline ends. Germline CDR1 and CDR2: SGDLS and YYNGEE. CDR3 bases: TGTGCCAGCAGCCTAGCGCGTCTGGGACAGAACACCGGGGAGCTGTTTTTT. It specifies CASSLARLGQNTGELFF.

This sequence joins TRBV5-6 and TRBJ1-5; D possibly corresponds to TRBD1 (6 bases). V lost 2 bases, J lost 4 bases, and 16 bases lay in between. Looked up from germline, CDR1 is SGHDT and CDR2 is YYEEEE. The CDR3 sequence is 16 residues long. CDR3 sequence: CASSFGGTPMNQPQHF. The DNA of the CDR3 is TGTGCCAGCAGCTTCGGGGGGACACCTATGAATCAGCCCCAGCATTTT.

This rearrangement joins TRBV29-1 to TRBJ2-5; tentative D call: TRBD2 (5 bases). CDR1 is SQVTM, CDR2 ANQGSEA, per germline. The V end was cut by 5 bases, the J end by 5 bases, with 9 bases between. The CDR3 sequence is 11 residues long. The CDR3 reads CSVIEGETQYF. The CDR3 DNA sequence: TGCAGCGTTATAGAGGGTGAGACCCAGTACTTC. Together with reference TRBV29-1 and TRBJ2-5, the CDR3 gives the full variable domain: SAVISQKPSRDICQRGTSLTIQCQVDSQVTMMFWYRQQPGQSLTLIATANQGSEATYESGFVIDKFPISRPNLTFSTLTVSNMSPEDSSIYLCSVIEGETQYFGPGTRLLVL.

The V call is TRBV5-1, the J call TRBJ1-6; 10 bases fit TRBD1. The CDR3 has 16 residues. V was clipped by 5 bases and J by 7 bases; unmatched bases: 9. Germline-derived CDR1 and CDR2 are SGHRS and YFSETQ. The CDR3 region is CASSPGQGISNSPLHF. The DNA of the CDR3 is TGCGCCAGCAGTCCGGGACAGGGGATATCGAATTCACCCCTCCACTTT.

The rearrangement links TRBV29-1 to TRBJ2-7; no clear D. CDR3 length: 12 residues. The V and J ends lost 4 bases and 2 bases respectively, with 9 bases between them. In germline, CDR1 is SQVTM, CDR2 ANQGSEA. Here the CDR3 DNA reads TGCAGCGTTGTGACAAAGACCTACGAGCAGTACTTC. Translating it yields CSVVTKTYEQYF.

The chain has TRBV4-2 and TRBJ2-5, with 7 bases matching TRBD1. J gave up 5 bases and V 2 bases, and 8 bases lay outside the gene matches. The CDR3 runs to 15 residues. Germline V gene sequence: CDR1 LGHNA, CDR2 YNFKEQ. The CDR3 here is CASSQSQGDGETQYF. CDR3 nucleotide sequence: TGTGCCAGCAGCCAAAGTCAGGGGGACGGGGAGACCCAGTACTTC.

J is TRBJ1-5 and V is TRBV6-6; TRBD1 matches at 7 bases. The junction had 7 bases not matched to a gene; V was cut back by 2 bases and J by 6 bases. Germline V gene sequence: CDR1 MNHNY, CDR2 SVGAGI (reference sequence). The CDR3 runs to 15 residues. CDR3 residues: CASSYPGGDAQPQHF. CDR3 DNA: TGTGCCAGCAGTTACCCAGGGGGAGACGCTCAGCCCCAGCATTTT.

The CDR3 reads CASSLSSGTNTGELFF. CDR3 DNA: TGTGCCAGCAGCTTAAGTTCGGGGACGAACACCGGGGAGCTGTTTTTT. The chain uses TRBV11-3 and TRBJ2-2, with D possibly matching TRBD2 (5 bases). This CDR3 is 16 amino acids long. Germline CDR1 and CDR2: SGHNT and YENEEA. Trimming took 2 bases from V and 0 from J, leaving 10 bases between them.

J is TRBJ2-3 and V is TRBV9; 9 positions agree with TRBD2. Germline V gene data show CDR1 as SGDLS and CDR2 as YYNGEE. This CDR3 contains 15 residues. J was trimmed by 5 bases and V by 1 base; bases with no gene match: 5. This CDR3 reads CASSVKAGGQDTQYF. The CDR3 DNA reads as TGTGCCAGCAGCGTAAAGGCGGGGGGGCAAGATACGCAGTATTTT.

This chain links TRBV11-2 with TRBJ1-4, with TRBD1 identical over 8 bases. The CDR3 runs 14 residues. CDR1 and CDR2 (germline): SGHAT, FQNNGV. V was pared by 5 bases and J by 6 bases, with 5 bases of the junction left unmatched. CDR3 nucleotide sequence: TGTGCCAGCAGCCGCGACAGGGGCTATGAAAAACTGTTTTTT. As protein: CASSRDRGYEKLFF.

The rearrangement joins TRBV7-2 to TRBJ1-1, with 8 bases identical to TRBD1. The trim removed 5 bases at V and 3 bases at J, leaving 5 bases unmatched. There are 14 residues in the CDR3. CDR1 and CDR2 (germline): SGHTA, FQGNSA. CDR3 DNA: TGTGCCAGCAGCCCTGACAGGGGTTACACTGAAGCTTTCTTT. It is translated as CASSPDRGYTEAFF.

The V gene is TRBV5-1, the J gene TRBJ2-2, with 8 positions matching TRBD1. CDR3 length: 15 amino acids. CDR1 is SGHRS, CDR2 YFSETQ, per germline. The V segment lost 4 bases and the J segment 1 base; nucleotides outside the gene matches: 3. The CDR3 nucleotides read TGCGCCAGCAGCACCGGACAGGGGAACACCGGGGAGCTGTTTTTT. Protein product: CASSTGQGNTGELFF.

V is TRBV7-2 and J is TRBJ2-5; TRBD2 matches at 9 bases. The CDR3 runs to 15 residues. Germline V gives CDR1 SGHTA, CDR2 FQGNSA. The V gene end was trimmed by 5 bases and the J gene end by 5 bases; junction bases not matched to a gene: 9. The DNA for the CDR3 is TGTGCCAGCAGCCCCCCGGGACTAGCTGGCGAGACCCAGTACTTC. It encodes CASSPPGLAGETQYF.

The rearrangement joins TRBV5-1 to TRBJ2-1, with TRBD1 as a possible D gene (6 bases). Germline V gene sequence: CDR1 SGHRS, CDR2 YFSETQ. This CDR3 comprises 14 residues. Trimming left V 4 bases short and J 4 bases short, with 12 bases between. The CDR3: CASSSDRRYNEQFF. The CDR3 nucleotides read TGCGCCAGCAGCAGTGACAGGAGGTACAATGAGCAGTTCTTC. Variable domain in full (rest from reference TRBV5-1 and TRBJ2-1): KAGVTQTPRYLIKTRGQQVTLSCSPISGHRSVSWYQQTPGQGLQFLFEYFSETQRNKGNFPGRFSGRQFSNSRSEMNVSTLELGDSALYLCASSSDRRYNEQFFGPGTRLTVL.

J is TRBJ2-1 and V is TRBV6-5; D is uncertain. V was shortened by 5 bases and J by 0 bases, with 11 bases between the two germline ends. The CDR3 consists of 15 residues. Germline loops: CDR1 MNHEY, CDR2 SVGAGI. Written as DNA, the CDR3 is TGTGCCAGCAGTCCCCGACGGAGCTCCTACAATGAGCAGTTCTTC. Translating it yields CASSPRRSSYNEQFF.

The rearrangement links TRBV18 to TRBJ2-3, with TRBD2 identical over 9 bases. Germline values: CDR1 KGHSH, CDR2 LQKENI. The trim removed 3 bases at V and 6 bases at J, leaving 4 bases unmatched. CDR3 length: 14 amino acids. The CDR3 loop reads CASSPSSGADTQYF. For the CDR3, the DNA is TGTGCCAGCTCACCGTCTAGCGGGGCTGATACGCAGTATTTT.

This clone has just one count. CDR3 sequence: CSVPLPPTGAFYGYTF. The CDR3 region has the DNA TGCAGCGTTCCTCTCCCCCCGACAGGGGCATTCTATGGCTACACCTTC. This chain joins TRBV29-1 and TRBJ1-2; TRBD1 agrees at 8 bases. CDR1 SQVTM and CDR2 ANQGSEA come from the germline V gene. The CDR3 sequence is 16 residues long. The V gene end was trimmed by 5 bases and the J gene end by 4 bases; junction bases not matched to a gene: 15.